What follows are 4 T cell receptor beta chains derived from one specimen sequenced in a study of T cells in Graves' hyperthyroidism and ophthalmopathy. Authors of the study amplified TCR beta CDR3 regions from RNA transcripts. During a first-round RT-PCR of the TCR CDR3, the HTBI primer set was used. TCRdb re-derived calls from the multiplex PCR reads in MiXCR, one entry per CDR3 protein. Of 400,000 to 600,000 distinct CDR3 sequences listed, around 16% were seen once; the top ten hold around 32%. The material sequenced was blood. All receptors come from a woman in her twenties or thirties with Graves' ophthalmopathy.

This sequence joins TRBV19 and TRBJ2-7, with TRBD1 matching 11 bases. CDR1 is LNHDA and CDR2 is SQIVND in the germline V gene (reference sequence). This CDR3 spans 15 amino acids. With V trimmed by 7 bases and J by 3 bases, 8 bases remained unmatched. CDR3 bases: TGTGCCAGTACCTCGGGACAGGGGGAAAACTACGAGCAGTACTTC. Its translation is CASTSGQGENYEQYF.

This chain uses TRBV18 with TRBJ2-1; 7 bases are shared with TRBD2. Losses at the gene ends were 2 bases for V and 6 bases for J; bases not matched to a gene: 19. Germline V CDR1 and CDR2: KGHSH, LQKENI. The CDR3 sequence is 19 residues long. The CDR3: CASSPISGPLLGEGNEQFF. The CDR3 DNA follows: TGTGCCAGCTCACCAATTAGCGGGCCGCTACTAGGTGAAGGCAATGAGCAGTTCTTC.

This clonotype came up many times. This sequence joins TRBV20-1 and TRBJ2-7; TRBD1 matches 7 bases. CDR3 length equals 13 residues. Trimming at V came to 6 bases and at J to 2 bases, leaving 7 bases not matched to a gene. Germline CDR1 DFQATT, CDR2 SNEGSKA (reference sequence). The CDR3 region is CSANRQGTYEQYF. CDR3 coding DNA: TGCAGTGCGAATCGACAGGGAACCTACGAGCAGTACTTC.

This clonotype was found many times. The rearrangement joins TRBV7-2 to TRBJ2-1; 9 nucleotides match TRBD2. J lost 0 bases, V lost 2 bases, and 11 bases had no gene match. Germline V lookup: CDR1 SGHTA, CDR2 FQGNSA. The length of the CDR3 is 19 residues. The chain's CDR3 is CASSLPKGSGSLSYNEQFF. In nucleotides, the CDR3 is TGTGCCAGCAGCTTACCGAAGGGTAGCGGGAGTCTCTCCTACAATGAGCAGTTCTTC. The full variable domain, in which reference TRBV7-2 and TRBJ2-1 provide the parts outside the CDR3, is GAGVSQSPSNKVTEKGKDVELRCDPISGHTALYWYRQSLGQGLEFLIYFQGNSAPDKSGLPSDRFSAERTGGSVSTLTIQRTQQEDSAVYLCASSLPKGSGSLSYNEQFFGPGTRLTVL.